The rows below give T cell receptor beta chains drawn from one sample of a study of blood T cells in healthy people across ages. TCRdb passed the 5' RACE reads through MiXCR, listing each CDR3 protein once. The data show around 690,000 distinct CDR3 sequences, roughly 58% seen once. Sequencing used blood. The receptors derive from a man aged 55 to 70 in good health. The CDR3 runs from the conserved cysteine through the conserved F or W. A D gene is named only where the DNA matches it firmly. Expanded clones are given a class, and other clones once, few, many or no size at all.

v_gene,d_gene,abundance,len,j_gene,CDR3aa,CDR3nt
TRBV18,-,-,15,TRBJ1-1,CASSPQGLGNTEAFF,TGTGCCAGCTCCCCCCAGGGGCTGGGGAACACTGAAGCTTTCTTT
TRBV18,-,-,18,TRBJ2-2,CASSPLQLAVTNTGELFF,TGTGCCAGCTCACCTCTCCAGCTAGCTGTCACGAACACCGGGGAGCTGTTTTTT
TRBV15,-,-,13,TRBJ2-1,CATKEAGYNEQFF,TGTGCCACCAAGGAGGCAGGGTACAATGAGCAGTTCTTC
TRBV6-5,TRBD2,-,15,TRBJ2-5,CASSYRRLAGETQYF,TGTGCCAGCAGTTACCGTCGACTAGCGGGAGAGACCCAGTACTTC
TRBV29-1,TRBD2,-,15,TRBJ2-1,CSVVPGGPSINEQFF,TGCAGCGTTGTGCCGGGGGGGCCTTCAATCAATGAGCAGTTCTTC
TRBV6-1,-,once,16,TRBJ2-1,CASTNLATNRYNEQFF,TGTGCCAGCACCAACCTCGCGACTAATCGGTACAATGAGCAGTTCTTC
TRBV12-3/TRBV12-4,TRBD1,-,14,TRBJ1-4,CASGAGGAEEKLFF,TGTGCCAGCGGCGCAGGGGGCGCAGAGGAAAAACTGTTTTTT
TRBV5-1,-,few,14,TRBJ2-7,CASSLAAAGYEQYF,TGCGCCAGCAGCTTGGCCGCGGCGGGCTACGAGCAGTACTTC
TRBV7-6,TRBD1,once,20,TRBJ2-2,CASSLGYWTGGTTNTGELFF,TGTGCCAGCAGCTTAGGTTACTGGACAGGGGGAACGACGAACACCGGGGAGCTGTTTTTT
TRBV25-1,-,-,11,TRBJ2-1,CASSESREQFF,TGTGCCAGCAGTGAATCACGTGAGCAGTTCTTC
TRBV6-5,-,-,16,TRBJ2-7,CASSYGDRSLRYEQYF,TGTGCCAGCAGTTACGGGGACCGCTCCCTGAGATACGAGCAGTACTTC
TRBV6-1,TRBD1,-,16,TRBJ1-1,CASSPLPDRAFAEAFF,TGTGCCAGCAGCCCCTTACCCGACAGGGCATTCGCTGAAGCTTTCTTT
TRBV12-3/TRBV12-4,-,-,13,TRBJ1-1,CASSQGRDTEAFF,TGTGCCAGCAGCCAGGGGAGGGACACTGAAGCTTTCTTT
TRBV4-2,-,-,13,TRBJ2-7,CASSQSPSYEQYF,TGTGCCAGCAGCCAAAGTCCCTCCTACGAGCAGTACTTC
TRBV6-5,-,-,15,TRBJ1-2,CASSPNGEGIQGYTF,TGTGCCAGCAGTCCCAATGGCGAGGGAATTCAAGGCTACACCTTC
TRBV10-3,-,-,14,TRBJ1-3,CAIRPDNSGNTIYF,TGTGCCATCAGACCCGACAACTCTGGAAACACCATATATTTT
TRBV20-1,-,-,14,TRBJ2-1,CSARASVAYNEQFF,TGCAGTGCTAGAGCGTCCGTCGCCTACAATGAGCAGTTCTTC
TRBV10-3,-,-,14,TRBJ2-5,CAISESTSQETQYF,TGTGCCATCAGTGAGTCGACAAGCCAAGAGACCCAGTACTTC
TRBV10-3,TRBD2,few,15,TRBJ2-3,CAISEGLAHTDTQYF,TGTGCCATCAGTGAGGGACTAGCGCACACAGATACGCAGTATTTT
TRBV5-1,-,-,15,TRBJ2-1,CASRPPGSAYNEQFF,TGCGCCAGCAGGCCCCCGGGGAGCGCCTACAATGAGCAGTTCTTC
TRBV29-1,-,-,13,TRBJ1-6,CSVERVVGGPLHF,TGCAGCGTGGAAAGGGTGGTTGGCGGCCCCCTCCACTTT
TRBV7-2,TRBD1,-,17,TRBJ1-2,CASSLAPGQGFGHGYTF,TGTGCCAGCAGCTTAGCGCCGGGACAGGGATTCGGTCATGGCTACACCTTC
TRBV29-1,-,-,16,TRBJ1-4,CSVESGRAVMGEKLFF,TGCAGCGTTGAGTCGGGACGGGCCGTGATGGGTGAAAAACTGTTTTTT
TRBV20-1,-,many,13,TRBJ2-5,CSARAGTGETQYF,TGCAGTGCTAGAGCCGGGACGGGGGAGACCCAGTACTTC
TRBV7-9,-,-,15,TRBJ2-6,CASSSGHPGANVLTF,TGTGCCAGCAGCTCAGGACACCCCGGGGCCAACGTCCTGACTTTC
TRBV6-2/TRBV6-3,-,-,12,TRBJ2-2,CASSYSGGELFF,TGTGCCAGCAGTTACTCGGGCGGGGAGCTGTTTTTT
TRBV20-1,-,few,14,TRBJ1-4,CSARDASTNEKLFF,TGCAGTGCTAGAGATGCCAGTACTAATGAAAAACTGTTTTTT
TRBV12-3/TRBV12-4,-,-,14,TRBJ2-7,CASSFGGQSYEQYF,TGTGCCAGCAGTTTCGGCGGCCAGTCCTACGAGCAGTACTTC
TRBV20-1,TRBD1,few,15,TRBJ1-5,CSARVSGQGNQPQHF,TGCAGTGCTAGAGTTTCAGGACAGGGCAATCAGCCCCAGCATTTT
TRBV7-8,-,-,14,TRBJ2-7,CASSSYRRSSEQYF,TGTGCCAGCAGCTCCTACAGGAGATCAAGCGAGCAGTACTTC
TRBV18,-,-,14,TRBJ2-1,CASSPPGTLGEQFF,TGTGCCAGCTCACCACCGGGGACCCTCGGTGAGCAGTTCTTC
TRBV20-1,-,-,15,TRBJ2-2,CSAAPGLANTGELFF,TGCAGTGCAGCACCGGGACTTGCGAACACCGGGGAGCTGTTTTTT
TRBV7-9,TRBD2,few,15,TRBJ2-1,CASSFLGTSGVEQFF,TGTGCCAGCAGCTTTTTAGGGACTAGCGGGGTCGAGCAGTTCTTC
TRBV5-1,TRBD2,-,16,TRBJ2-1,CASSLVGLAGVDGQFF,TGCGCCAGCAGCTTGGTAGGGCTAGCGGGGGTTGATGGGCAGTTCTTC
TRBV7-2,-,-,13,TRBJ2-7,CASSLPEDYEQYF,TGTGCCAGCAGCTTACCGGAAGATTACGAGCAGTACTTC
TRBV6-5,TRBD1,-,15,TRBJ2-7,CASRMGQGPPYEQYF,TGTGCCAGCCGGATGGGACAGGGGCCCCCTTACGAGCAGTACTTC
TRBV20-1,-,-,15,TRBJ1-1,CSATLGPGMNTEAFF,TGCAGTGCTACCCTAGGCCCAGGGATGAACACTGAAGCTTTCTTT
TRBV6-6,TRBD1,-,16,TRBJ2-2,CASSSSDRGASRELFF,TGTGCCAGCAGTTCCTCTGACAGGGGAGCATCCCGGGAGCTGTTTTTT
TRBV12-3/TRBV12-4,-,-,16,TRBJ2-3,CASSYPGGPSTDTQYF,TGTGCCAGCAGTTACCCTGGGGGGCCAAGCACAGATACGCAGTATTTT
TRBV5-1,-,many,16,TRBJ2-2,CASSSFGALNTGELFF,TGCGCCAGCAGCTCCTTTGGGGCACTGAACACCGGGGAGCTGTTTTTT
TRBV4-1,TRBD1,-,14,TRBJ1-2,CASSQQGGVYGYTF,TGCGCCAGCAGCCAACAGGGGGGAGTCTATGGCTACACCTTC
TRBV11-3,TRBD2,-,19,TRBJ2-1,CASSLGLGVSGGDNNEQFF,TGTGCCAGCAGCTTAGGCCTGGGGGTTAGCGGGGGGGACAACAATGAGCAGTTCTTC
TRBV7-9,-,-,15,TRBJ1-6,CASSWTAVGDSPLHF,TGTGCCAGCAGCTGGACAGCGGTGGGCGATTCACCCCTCCACTTT
TRBV14,-,-,14,TRBJ2-3,CASSQYMGTDTQYF,TGTGCCAGCAGCCAGTACATGGGCACAGATACGCAGTATTTT
TRBV5-1,TRBD1,-,14,TRBJ2-5,CASSLEGGLETQYF,TGCGCCAGCAGCTTGGAAGGGGGCCTGGAGACCCAGTACTTC
TRBV6-2/TRBV6-3,-,-,14,TRBJ1-2,CASSYTQGPYGYTF,TGTGCCAGCAGTTACACGCAGGGGCCCTATGGCTACACCTTC
TRBV20-1,-,-,13,TRBJ2-7,CSAVSGLSYEQYF,TGCAGTGCTGTCTCGGGGCTCTCCTACGAGCAGTACTTC
TRBV5-1,TRBD2,-,15,TRBJ2-1,CASTKAAGVANEQFF,TGCGCCAGCACAAAAGCGGCGGGGGTAGCCAATGAGCAGTTCTTC